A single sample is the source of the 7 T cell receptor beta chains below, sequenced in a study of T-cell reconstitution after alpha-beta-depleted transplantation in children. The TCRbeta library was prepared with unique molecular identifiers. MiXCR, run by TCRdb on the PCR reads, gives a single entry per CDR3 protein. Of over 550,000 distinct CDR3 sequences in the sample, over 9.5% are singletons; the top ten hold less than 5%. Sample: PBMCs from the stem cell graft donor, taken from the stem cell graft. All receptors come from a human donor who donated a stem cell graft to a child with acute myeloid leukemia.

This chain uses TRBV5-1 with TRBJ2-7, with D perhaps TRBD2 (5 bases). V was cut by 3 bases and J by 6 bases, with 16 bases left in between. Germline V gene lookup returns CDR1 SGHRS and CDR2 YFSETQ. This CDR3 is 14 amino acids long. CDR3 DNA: TGCGCCAGCAGCTCCGGCCCCGGAGGTAGCGAGCAGTACTTC. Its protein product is CASSSGPGGSEQYF. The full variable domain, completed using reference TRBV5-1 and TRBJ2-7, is KAGVTQTPRYLIKTRGQQVTLSCSPISGHRSVSWYQQTPGQGLQFLFEYFSETQRNKGNFPGRFSGRQFSNSRSEMNVSTLELGDSALYLCASSSGPGGSEQYFGPGTRLTVT.

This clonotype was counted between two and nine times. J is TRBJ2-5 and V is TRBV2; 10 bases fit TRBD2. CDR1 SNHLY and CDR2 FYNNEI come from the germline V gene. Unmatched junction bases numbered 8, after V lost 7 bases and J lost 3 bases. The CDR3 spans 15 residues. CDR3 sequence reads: CASTASGSGEETQYF. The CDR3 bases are TGTGCCAGCACCGCTAGCGGGAGCGGTGAAGAGACCCAGTACTTC.

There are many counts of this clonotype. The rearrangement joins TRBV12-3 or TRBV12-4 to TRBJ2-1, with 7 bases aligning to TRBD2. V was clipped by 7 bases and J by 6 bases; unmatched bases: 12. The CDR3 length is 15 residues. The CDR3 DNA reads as TGTGCCAGCACCCCAGGAGGGCCGGGGGGCAATGAGCAGTTCTTC. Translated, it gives CASTPGGPGGNEQFF.

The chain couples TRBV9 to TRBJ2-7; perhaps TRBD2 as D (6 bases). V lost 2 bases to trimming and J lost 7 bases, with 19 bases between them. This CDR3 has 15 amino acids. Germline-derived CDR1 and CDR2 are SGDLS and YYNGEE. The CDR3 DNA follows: TGTGCCAGCAGCGTGGAGGGACGCGGGGATCGGGAGCAGTACTTC. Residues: CASSVEGRGDREQYF. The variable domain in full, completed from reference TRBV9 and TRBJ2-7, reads DSGVTQTPKHLITATGQRVTLRCSPRSGDLSVYWYQQSLDQGLQFLIQYYNGEERAKGNILERFSAQQFPDLHSELNLSSLELGDSALYFCASSVEGRGDREQYFGPGTRLTVT.

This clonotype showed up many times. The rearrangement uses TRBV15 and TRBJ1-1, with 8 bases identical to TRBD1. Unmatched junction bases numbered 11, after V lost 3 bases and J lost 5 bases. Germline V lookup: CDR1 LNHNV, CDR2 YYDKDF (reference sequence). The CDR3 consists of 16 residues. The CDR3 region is CATSSGGGRGHTEAFF. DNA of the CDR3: TGTGCCACCAGCAGTGGGGGGGGCAGGGGGCATACTGAAGCTTTCTTT.

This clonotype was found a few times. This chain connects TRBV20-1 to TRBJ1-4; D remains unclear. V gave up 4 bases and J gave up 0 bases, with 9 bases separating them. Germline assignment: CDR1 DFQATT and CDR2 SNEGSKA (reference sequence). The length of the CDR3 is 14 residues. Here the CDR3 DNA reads TGCAGTGCTAAGAATACTGCAACTAATGAAAAACTGTTTTTT. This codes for CSAKNTATNEKLFF.

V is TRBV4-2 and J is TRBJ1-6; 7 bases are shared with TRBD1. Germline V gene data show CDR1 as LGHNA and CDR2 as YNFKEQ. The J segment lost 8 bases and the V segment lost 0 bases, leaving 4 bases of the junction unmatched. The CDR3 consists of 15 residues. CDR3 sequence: CASSQEGGEYSPLHF. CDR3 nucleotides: TGTGCCAGCAGCCAAGAAGGGGGCGAATATTCACCCCTCCACTTT.